The 8 T cell receptor beta chains below come from one sample, sequenced in a study of blood T cell repertoires in COVID-19. The assay was immunoSEQ multiplex PCR, and TCRdb's table has in-frame clones only and misses some. Of about 85,000 clones listed, roughly 85% were seen once; the top ten hold roughly 5.4%. Sequences were obtained from peripheral blood. These receptors originate from a man in his 60s with acute or convalescent COVID-19.

The genes are TRBV2 and TRBJ1-1; D unresolved. CDR1 is SNHLY and CDR2 is FYNNEI in the germline V gene. The CDR3 extends over 14 amino acids. Trimming stripped 2 bases from V and 1 base from J, with 8 bases between. CDR3: CASSEREGNTEAFF. The CDR3 DNA reads TGTGCCAGCAGTGAAAGGGAGGGGAACACTGAAGCTTTCTTT.

The gene calls are TRBV6-2 or TRBV6-3 and TRBJ2-3, with D perhaps TRBD2 (6 bases). The V and J ends lost 5 bases and 4 bases respectively, with 10 bases between them. Germline CDR1 is MNHEY and CDR2 is SVGEGT. CDR3 length: 13 residues. The CDR3 DNA reads as TGTGCCAGCAGTCGGGGGACTTCAGATACGCAGTATTTT. This encodes CASSRGTSDTQYF.

V and J are TRBV5-6 and TRBJ1-6, with 7 bases fitting TRBD1. Trimming cost V 4 bases and J 6 bases; bases outside gene matches: 4. The CDR3 is made up of 14 amino acids. Germline V gene sequence: CDR1 SGHDT, CDR2 YYEEEE. The CDR3 protein is CASSPGQTNSPLHF. Written as DNA, the CDR3 is TGTGCCAGCAGCCCGGGACAGACTAATTCACCCCTCCACTTT.

This clone showed up just once. This chain uses TRBV25-1 with TRBJ2-3; the D gene is possibly TRBD1 (6 bases). CDR3 size: 13 residues. V shed 6 bases and J shed 5 bases, with 12 bases lying between them. Germline loops: CDR1 MGHDK, CDR2 SYGVNS. The CDR3 protein is CASSRGAKDTQYF. CDR3 bases: TGTGCCAGCAGCAGGGGCGCCAAAGATACGCAGTATTTT.

The rearrangement joins TRBV3-1 (or the pseudogene TRBV3-2) to TRBJ2-7; D remains unclear. Trimming left V 0 bases short and J 4 bases short, with 7 bases between. Germline lookup yields CDR1 LGHDT and CDR2 YNNKEL (reference sequence). This CDR3 has 13 amino acids. CDR3 residues: CASSQDGRYEQYF. The CDR3 bases are TGTGCCAGCAGCCAAGATGGGCGATACGAGCAGTACTTC.

V is TRBV2 and J is TRBJ1-2; 7 bases agree with TRBD1. The CDR3 contains 14 residues. CDR1 and CDR2 (germline): SNHLY, FYNNEI. The ends lost 6 bases at V and 8 bases at J; junction bases unmatched: 12. CDR3 DNA: TGTGCCAGCAGCATGTCTCAGGGGGTAATAGGCTACACCTTC. Its protein product is CASSMSQGVIGYTF. The full variable domain, with the rest looked up from reference TRBV2 and TRBJ1-2, is EPEVTQTPSHQVTQMGQEVILRCVPISNHLYFYWYRQILGQKVEFLVSFYNNEISEKSEIFDDQFSVERPDGSNFTLKIRSTKLEDSAMYFCASSMSQGVIGYTFGSGTRLTVV.

The chain joins TRBV4-3 to TRBJ1-4, with D uncertain. Trimming took off 4 bases at V and 6 bases at J, with 18 bases between the two ends. Germline V gene sequence: CDR1 LGHNA, CDR2 YSLEER. The CDR3 runs 16 residues. The CDR3 is CASSRTSGSVDEKLFF. The CDR3 DNA is TGCGCCAGCAGCCGGACTTCGGGATCGGTAGATGAAAAACTGTTTTTT.

The chain is built from TRBV19 and TRBJ1-4; 9 bases agree with TRBD1. Looked up from germline, CDR1 is LNHDA and CDR2 is SQIVND (reference sequence). The CDR3 length is 16 residues. With 1 base clipped from V and 7 bases from J, the junction kept 7 bases outside the gene matches. CDR3 region: CASSIGGTGIFEKLFF. Here the CDR3 DNA reads TGTGCCAGTAGTATAGGGGGGACAGGGATTTTTGAAAAACTGTTTTTT.